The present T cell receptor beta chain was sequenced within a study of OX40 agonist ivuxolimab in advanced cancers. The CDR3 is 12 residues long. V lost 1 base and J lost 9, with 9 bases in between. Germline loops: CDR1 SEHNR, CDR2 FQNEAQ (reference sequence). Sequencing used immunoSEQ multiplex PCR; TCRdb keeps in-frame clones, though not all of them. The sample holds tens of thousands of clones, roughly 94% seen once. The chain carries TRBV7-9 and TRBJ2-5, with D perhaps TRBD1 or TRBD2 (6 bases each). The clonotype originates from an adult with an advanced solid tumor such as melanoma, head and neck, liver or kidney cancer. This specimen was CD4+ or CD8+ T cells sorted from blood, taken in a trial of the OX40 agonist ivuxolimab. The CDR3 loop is CASSLEGEAQYF. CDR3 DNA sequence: TGTGCCAGCAGCTTAGAGGGGGAGGCCCAGTACTTC.